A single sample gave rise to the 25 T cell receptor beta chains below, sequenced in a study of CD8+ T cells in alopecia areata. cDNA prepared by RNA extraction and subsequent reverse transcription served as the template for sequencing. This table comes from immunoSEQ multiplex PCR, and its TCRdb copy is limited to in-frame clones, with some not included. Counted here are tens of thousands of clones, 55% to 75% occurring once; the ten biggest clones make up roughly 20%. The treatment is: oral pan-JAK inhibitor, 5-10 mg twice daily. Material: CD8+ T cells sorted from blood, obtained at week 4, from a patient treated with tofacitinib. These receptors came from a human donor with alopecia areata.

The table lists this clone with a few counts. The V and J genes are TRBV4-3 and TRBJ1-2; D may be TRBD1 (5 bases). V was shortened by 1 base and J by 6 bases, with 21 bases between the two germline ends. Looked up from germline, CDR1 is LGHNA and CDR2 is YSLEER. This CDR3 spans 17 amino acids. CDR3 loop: CASSQALQVGSYDGYTF. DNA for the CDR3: TGCGCCAGCAGCCAAGCATTACAGGTTGGCAGTTATGATGGCTACACCTTC.

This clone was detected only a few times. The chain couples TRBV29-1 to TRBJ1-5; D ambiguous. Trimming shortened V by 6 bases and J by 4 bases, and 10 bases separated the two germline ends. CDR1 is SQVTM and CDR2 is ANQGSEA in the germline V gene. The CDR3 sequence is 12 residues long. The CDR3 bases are TGCAGCGTCCGGGAGAATAATCAGCCCCAGCATTTT. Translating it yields CSVRENNQPQHF.

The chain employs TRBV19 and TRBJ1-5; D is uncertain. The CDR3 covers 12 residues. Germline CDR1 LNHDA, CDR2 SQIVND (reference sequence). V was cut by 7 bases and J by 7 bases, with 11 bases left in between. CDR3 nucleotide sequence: TGTGCCAGTAAAACTCAGGCGCAGCCCCAGCATTTT. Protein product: CASKTQAQPQHF.

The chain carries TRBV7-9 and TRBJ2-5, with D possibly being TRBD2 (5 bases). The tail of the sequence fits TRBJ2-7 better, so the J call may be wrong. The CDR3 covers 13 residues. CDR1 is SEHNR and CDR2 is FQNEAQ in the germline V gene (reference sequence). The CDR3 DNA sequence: TGTGCCAGCAGCTTGGTCCCGAGGGACGAGCAGTACTTC. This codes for CASSLVPRDEQYF.

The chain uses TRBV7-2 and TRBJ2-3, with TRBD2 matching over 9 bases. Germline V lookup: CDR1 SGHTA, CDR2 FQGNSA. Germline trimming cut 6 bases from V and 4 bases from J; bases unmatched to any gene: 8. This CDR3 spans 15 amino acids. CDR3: CASSKTSGLADTQYF. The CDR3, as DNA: TGTGCCAGCAGTAAAACTAGCGGGCTCGCAGATACGCAGTATTTT.

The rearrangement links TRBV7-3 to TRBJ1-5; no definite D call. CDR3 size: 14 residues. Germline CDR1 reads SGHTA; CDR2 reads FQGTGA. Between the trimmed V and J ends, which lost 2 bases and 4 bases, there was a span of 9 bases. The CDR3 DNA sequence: TGTGCCAGCAGCTTACCTGGCGGGAATCAGCCCCAGCATTTT. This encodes CASSLPGGNQPQHF.

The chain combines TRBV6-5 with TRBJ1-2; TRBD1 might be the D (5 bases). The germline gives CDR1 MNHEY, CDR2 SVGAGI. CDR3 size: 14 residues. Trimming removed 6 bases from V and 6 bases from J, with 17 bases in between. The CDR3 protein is CASSPGMQGNGYTF. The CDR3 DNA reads TGTGCCAGCAGCCCCGGAATGCAGGGCAATGGCTACACCTTC.

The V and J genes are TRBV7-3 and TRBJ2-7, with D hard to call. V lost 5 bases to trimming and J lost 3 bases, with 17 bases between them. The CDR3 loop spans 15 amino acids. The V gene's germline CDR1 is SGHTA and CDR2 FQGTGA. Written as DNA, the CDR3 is TGTGCCAGCAGCGTAGGGCCGGCGCCAATCTACGAGCAGTACTTC. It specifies CASSVGPAPIYEQYF.

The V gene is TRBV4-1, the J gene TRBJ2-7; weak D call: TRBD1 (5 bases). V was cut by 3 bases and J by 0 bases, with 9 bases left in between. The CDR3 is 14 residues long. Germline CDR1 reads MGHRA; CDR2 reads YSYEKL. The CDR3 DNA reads TGCGCCAGCAGCCACCTGGACAACTCCTACGAGCAGTACTTC. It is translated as CASSHLDNSYEQYF.

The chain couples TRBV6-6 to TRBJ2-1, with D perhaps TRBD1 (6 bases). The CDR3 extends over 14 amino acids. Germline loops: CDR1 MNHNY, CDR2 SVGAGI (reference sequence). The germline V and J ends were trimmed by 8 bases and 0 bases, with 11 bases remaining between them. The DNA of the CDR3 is TGTGCCAGCGAGGACAGACGCTCCTACAATGAGCAGTTCTTC. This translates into CASEDRRSYNEQFF.

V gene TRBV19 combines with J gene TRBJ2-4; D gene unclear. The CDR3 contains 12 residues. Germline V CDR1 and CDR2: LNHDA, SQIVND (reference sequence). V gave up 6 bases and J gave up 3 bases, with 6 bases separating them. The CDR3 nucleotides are TGTGCCAGTAGCCTAGGCAAAAACATTCAGTACTTC. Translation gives CASSLGKNIQYF.

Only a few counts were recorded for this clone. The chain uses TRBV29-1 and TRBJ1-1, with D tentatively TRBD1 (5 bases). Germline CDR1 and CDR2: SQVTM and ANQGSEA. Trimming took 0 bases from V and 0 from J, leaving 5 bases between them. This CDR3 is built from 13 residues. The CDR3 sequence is CSVEEGLNTEAFF. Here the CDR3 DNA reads TGCAGCGTTGAAGAGGGACTGAACACTGAAGCTTTCTTT.

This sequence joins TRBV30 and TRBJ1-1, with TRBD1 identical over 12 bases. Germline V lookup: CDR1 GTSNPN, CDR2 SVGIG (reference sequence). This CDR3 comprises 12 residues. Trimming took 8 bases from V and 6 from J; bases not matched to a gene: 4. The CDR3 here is CAGTGGSAEAFF. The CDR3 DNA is TGTGCCGGGACAGGGGGCTCGGCTGAAGCTTTCTTT. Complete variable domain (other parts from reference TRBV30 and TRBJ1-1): SQTIHQWPATLVQPVGSPLSLECTVEGTSNPNLYWYRQAAGRGLQLLFYSVGIGQISSEVPQNLSASRPQDRQFILSSKKLLLSDSGFYLCAGTGGSAEAFFGQGTRLTVV.

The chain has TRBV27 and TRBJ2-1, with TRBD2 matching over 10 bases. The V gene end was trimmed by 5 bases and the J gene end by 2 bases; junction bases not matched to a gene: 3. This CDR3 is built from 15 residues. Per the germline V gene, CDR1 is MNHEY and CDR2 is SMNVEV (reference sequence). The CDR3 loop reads CASSISGGTYNEQFF. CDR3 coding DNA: TGTGCCAGCAGTATTAGCGGGGGGACCTACAATGAGCAGTTCTTC.

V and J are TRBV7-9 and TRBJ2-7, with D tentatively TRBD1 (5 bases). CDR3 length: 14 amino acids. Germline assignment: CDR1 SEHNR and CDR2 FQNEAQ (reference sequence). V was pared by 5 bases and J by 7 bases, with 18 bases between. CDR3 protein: CASSPTAWSEEQYF. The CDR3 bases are TGTGCCAGCAGCCCGACAGCATGGTCAGAAGAGCAGTACTTC.

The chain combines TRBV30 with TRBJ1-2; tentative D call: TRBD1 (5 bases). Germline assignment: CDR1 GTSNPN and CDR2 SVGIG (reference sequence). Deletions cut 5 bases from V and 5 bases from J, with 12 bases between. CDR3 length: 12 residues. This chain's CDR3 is CAWDSPIYGYTF. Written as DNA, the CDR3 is TGTGCCTGGGACAGCCCGATATATGGCTACACCTTC.

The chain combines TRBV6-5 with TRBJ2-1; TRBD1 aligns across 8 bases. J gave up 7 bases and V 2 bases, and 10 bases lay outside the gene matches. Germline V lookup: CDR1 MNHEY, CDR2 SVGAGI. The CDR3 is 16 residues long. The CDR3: CASSYASGQVVNEQFF. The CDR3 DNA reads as TGTGCCAGCAGTTACGCGTCGGGACAGGTAGTTAATGAGCAGTTCTTC.

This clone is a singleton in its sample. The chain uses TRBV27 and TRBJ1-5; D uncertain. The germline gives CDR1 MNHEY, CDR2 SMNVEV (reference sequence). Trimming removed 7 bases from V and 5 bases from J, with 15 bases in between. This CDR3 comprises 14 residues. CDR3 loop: CASTPLGPDQPQHF. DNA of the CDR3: TGTGCCAGCACCCCCTTGGGCCCCGATCAGCCCCAGCATTTT.

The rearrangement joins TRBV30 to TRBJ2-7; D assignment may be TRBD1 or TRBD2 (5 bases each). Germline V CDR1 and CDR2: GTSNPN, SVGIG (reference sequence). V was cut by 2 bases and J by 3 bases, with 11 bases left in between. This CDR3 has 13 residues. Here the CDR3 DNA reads TGTGCCTGGAGTCTAGGGACCAACTACGAGCAGTACTTC. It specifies CAWSLGTNYEQYF.

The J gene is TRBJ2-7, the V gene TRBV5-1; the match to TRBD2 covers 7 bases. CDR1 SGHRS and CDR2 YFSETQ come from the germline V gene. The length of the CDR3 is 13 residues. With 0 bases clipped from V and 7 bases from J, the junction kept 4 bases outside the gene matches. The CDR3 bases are TGCGCCAGCAGCTTGGGACTAGCTGAGGAGCAGTACTTC. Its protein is CASSLGLAEEQYF.

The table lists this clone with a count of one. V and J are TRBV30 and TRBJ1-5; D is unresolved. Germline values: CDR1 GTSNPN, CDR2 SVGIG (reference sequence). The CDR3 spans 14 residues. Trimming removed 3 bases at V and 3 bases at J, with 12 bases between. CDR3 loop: CAWSVGRNNQPQHF. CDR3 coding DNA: TGTGCCTGGAGCGTTGGGCGGAACAATCAGCCCCAGCATTTT.

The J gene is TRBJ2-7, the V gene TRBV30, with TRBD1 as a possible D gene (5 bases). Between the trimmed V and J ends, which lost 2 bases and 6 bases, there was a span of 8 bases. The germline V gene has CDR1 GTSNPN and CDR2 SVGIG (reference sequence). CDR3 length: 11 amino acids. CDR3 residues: CAWSIGAEQYF. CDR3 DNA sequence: TGTGCCTGGAGTATAGGGGCCGAGCAGTACTTC. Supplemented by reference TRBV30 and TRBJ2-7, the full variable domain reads SQTIHQWPATLVQPVGSPLSLECTVEGTSNPNLYWYRQAAGRGLQLLFYSVGIGQISSEVPQNLSASRPQDRQFILSSKKLLLSDSGFYLCAWSIGAEQYFGPGTRLTVT.

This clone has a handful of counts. The CDR3 protein is CASSPTYRGGTGELFF. CDR3 bases: TGCGCCAGCAGCCCGACATACAGGGGCGGCACCGGGGAGCTGTTTTTT. This chain uses TRBV4-3 with TRBJ2-2, with 7 bases fitting TRBD1. V lost 4 bases and J lost 4; bases outside the gene matches: 9. Germline CDR1 and CDR2: LGHNA and YSLEER. This CDR3 has 16 amino acids.

The chain's CDR3 is CASSLAFLGLEAYNEQFF. Written as DNA, the CDR3 is TGTGCCAGCAGCTTAGCGTTTTTGGGACTAGAGGCTTACAATGAGCAGTTCTTC. The chain has TRBV7-8 and TRBJ2-1, with 8 bases matching TRBD2. The CDR3 totals 18 residues. Germline V gene sequence: CDR1 SGHVS, CDR2 FQNEAQ. V was pared by 0 bases and J by 4 bases, with 11 bases of the junction left unmatched.

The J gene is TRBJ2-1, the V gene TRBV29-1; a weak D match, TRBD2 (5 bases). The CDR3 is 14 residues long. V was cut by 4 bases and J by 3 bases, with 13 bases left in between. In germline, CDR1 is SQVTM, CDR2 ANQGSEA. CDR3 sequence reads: CSVGGGRGYNEQFF. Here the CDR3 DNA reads TGCAGCGTTGGTGGCGGCCGGGGCTACAATGAGCAGTTCTTC.